One and the same sample provided the 14 T cell receptor beta chains below, sequenced in a study of T cell responses to AZD1222 COVID-19 vaccine. Using immunoSEQ multiplex PCR, the repertoire was profiled, and TCRdb retains in-frame clones only, with some absent. The data show approximately 110,000 clones, with roughly 86% seen just once and almost 4.5% held by the top ten. The sample in question was peripheral blood, obtained on day 0 of AZD1222 vaccination. The receptors here all came from an adult in good health.

To note about this clone: This CDR3 is also generated by other DNA sequences in the sample. The chain is built from TRBV30 and TRBJ1-5, with D unclear. Germline V lookup: CDR1 GTSNPN, CDR2 SVGIG (reference sequence). The CDR3 totals 13 residues. V was shortened by 0 bases and J by 0 bases, with 3 bases between the two germline ends. As DNA, the CDR3 is TGTGCCTGGAGTGTAGGTAGCAATCAGCCCCAGCATTTT. This codes for CAWSVGSNQPQHF.

The chain carries TRBV5-1 and TRBJ2-3; unclear D gene. Germline-derived CDR1 and CDR2 are SGHRS and YFSETQ. The CDR3 has 14 residues. V lost 2 bases to trimming and J lost 4 bases, with 11 bases between them. The CDR3, as DNA: TGCGCCAGCAGCTTATTGGGGTTGGCAGATACGCAGTATTTT. This gives the protein CASSLLGLADTQYF.

The CDR3 nucleotides are TGTGCCAGCAGCTACCGAGGGGACACTGAAGCTTTCTTT. Amino acids: CASSYRGDTEAFF. The rearrangement joins TRBV12-3 or TRBV12-4 to TRBJ1-1, with D possibly being TRBD1 (5 bases). The CDR3 consists of 13 residues. V dropped 6 bases and J dropped 3 bases, with 11 bases sitting between them.

This chain uses TRBV4-2 with TRBJ2-7; 7 nucleotides align to TRBD2. This CDR3 is 16 amino acids long. CDR1 is LGHNA, CDR2 YNFKEQ, per germline. Losses at the gene ends were 0 bases for V and 4 bases for J; bases not matched to a gene: 9. The DNA of the CDR3 is TGTGCCAGCAGCCAAGATTGGAAAACTAGCGATTACGAGCAGTACTTC. This translates into CASSQDWKTSDYEQYF.

V gene TRBV7-9 combines with J gene TRBJ2-7; D is perhaps TRBD1 or TRBD2 (6 bases each). With 7 bases removed from V and 2 bases from J, the gap between germline ends came to 15 bases. The CDR3 is 14 residues long. Germline CDR1 SEHNR, CDR2 FQNEAQ (reference sequence). This CDR3 reads CASIEGGHPYEQYF. CDR3 nucleotides: TGTGCCAGCATCGAGGGGGGACACCCCTACGAGCAGTACTTC.

This clone was detected only a few times. The V gene is TRBV5-1, the J gene TRBJ1-2, with 8 bases that match TRBD1. Germline trimming cut 3 bases from V and 8 bases from J; bases unmatched to any gene: 9. The CDR3 is made up of 14 amino acids. Germline loops: CDR1 SGHRS, CDR2 YFSETQ. In DNA form, the CDR3 reads TGCGCCAGCAGCTCGGGACAGGCAGTCGAGGGCTACACCTTC. This codes for CASSSGQAVEGYTF.

This clone has more than one count but fewer than ten. The genes are TRBV5-1 and TRBJ1-2, with D perhaps matching TRBD1 (6 bases). The V gene lost 0 bases and the J gene lost 7 bases, with 16 bases spanning the gap. CDR1 is SGHRS and CDR2 is YFSETQ in the germline V gene. The CDR3 loop spans 15 amino acids. The CDR3: CASSLAPGQSRGYTF. Here the CDR3 DNA reads TGCGCCAGCAGCTTGGCCCCAGGACAGTCTCGTGGCTACACCTTC.

V usage is TRBV3-1 (or the pseudogene TRBV3-2) and J usage is TRBJ1-6; D perhaps matches TRBD1 (6 bases). This CDR3 contains 14 residues. Per the germline V gene, CDR1 is LGHDT and CDR2 is YNNKEL (reference sequence). V shed 4 bases and J shed 6 bases, with 10 bases lying between them. CDR3 in amino acids: CASSLWTANSPLHF. CDR3 nucleotide sequence: TGTGCCAGCAGCCTTTGGACAGCTAATTCACCCCTCCACTTT.

The chain has TRBV6-1 and TRBJ2-1; D ambiguous. V was cut by 0 bases and J by 7 bases, with 19 bases left in between. This CDR3 spans 17 amino acids. Germline CDR1 is MNHNS and CDR2 is SASEGT. CDR3 sequence: CASSEARLRFWENEQFF. As DNA, the CDR3 is TGTGCCAGCAGTGAAGCCCGGCTTCGGTTCTGGGAAAATGAGCAGTTCTTC.

The chain uses TRBV5-1 and TRBJ1-3; tentatively, D is TRBD1 (5 bases). Trimming removed 3 bases from V and 7 bases from J, with 17 bases in between. The germline gives CDR1 SGHRS, CDR2 YFSETQ. The CDR3 is made up of 15 amino acids. CDR3: CASSSEPRDENTIYF. Written as DNA, the CDR3 is TGCGCCAGCAGCTCGGAACCAAGGGACGAGAACACCATATATTTT.

J is TRBJ2-3 and V is TRBV19; D call uncertain. This CDR3 is built from 16 residues. Germline V gives CDR1 LNHDA, CDR2 SQIVND (reference sequence). With 4 bases removed from V and 0 bases from J, the gap between germline ends came to 14 bases. CDR3 DNA: TGTGCCAGTAGTACCAACTCCCCGAGGAGCACAGATACGCAGTATTTT. It specifies CASSTNSPRSTDTQYF.

J is TRBJ2-5 and V is TRBV25-1; tentative D call: TRBD2 (7 bases). This CDR3 has 16 amino acids. The germline V gene has CDR1 MGHDK and CDR2 SYGVNS. Trimming stripped 1 base from V and 4 bases from J, with 16 bases between. The CDR3 region has the DNA TGTGCCAGCAGTGAATCCAGTAGGGGGGGCCGAGAGACCCAGTACTTC. Translated: CASSESSRGGRETQYF.

The V and J genes are TRBV9 and TRBJ2-7; D call uncertain. This CDR3 comprises 15 residues. The V gene lost 0 bases and the J gene lost 3 bases, with 13 bases spanning the gap. Germline values: CDR1 SGDLS, CDR2 YYNGEE. CDR3 nucleotides: TGTGCCAGCAGCGTAGGGTCAGAGCCCCTCTACGAGCAGTACTTC. Protein: CASSVGSEPLYEQYF. The full variable domain, its missing parts supplied by reference TRBV9 and TRBJ2-7, is DSGVTQTPKHLITATGQRVTLRCSPRSGDLSVYWYQQSLDQGLQFLIQYYNGEERAKGNILERFSAQQFPDLHSELNLSSLELGDSALYFCASSVGSEPLYEQYFGPGTRLTVT.

The V gene is TRBV11-2, the J gene TRBJ2-1; D might be TRBD2 (5 bases). This CDR3 is built from 14 residues. In germline, CDR1 is SGHAT, CDR2 FQNNGV. Trimming pared 5 bases from V and 6 bases from J, leaving 14 bases between. Here the CDR3 DNA reads TGTGCCAGCAGCCTAGGACTCGGGCTCAATGAGCAGTTCTTC. Protein sequence: CASSLGLGLNEQFF.